The present T cell receptor (beta chain) was sequenced within a study of blood T cell repertoires in COVID-19 (dated by TCRdb to about 2020). For context, the study as a whole: Samples from collaborators originated in the United States, Italy and Spain and spanned both the acute and convalescent phases of COVID-19. The prospective study material was composed of cDNA or gDNA derived from T cells, B-cell-depleted T cells, or PBMCs. Subjects who had been exposed to COVID-19, were actively infected with it, or had recovered from it provided the deeply sampled blood TCRbeta repertoires that made up the dataset. The repertoires were released in a freely available public database intended as a resource for research on the immune response to SARS-CoV-2. Samples were obtained from the ongoing ImmuneRACE study (first 160 participants) and from over a thousand subjects provided by 6 global collaborators. Sample metadata almost always included a de-identified subject ID, COVID-19 status, age in years and sex. HLA class I and class II types, where available, came from metadata supplied by the sample provider rather than from assay-based typing.

The immunoSEQ Assay, a bias-controlled multiplex PCR, was used to amplify TCRbeta CDR3 regions from genomic DNA. In the original analysis: Nucleated cell counts per sample were estimated from amplification of reference gene primers within the assay. To quantify the absolute abundance of each unique TCRbeta CDR3 rearrangement, sequence reads were collapsed and filtered. Productive Simpson clonality was computed per sample as the square root of Simpson's diversity index over productive rearrangements. Not all clones reach the TCRdb copy of this immuneACCESS table, which keeps in-frame sequences only. Checked studies attribute under half of the gap to unresolved V genes and leave the rest unexplained. The DNA was the basis for D and trimming; V, J and clone size are from that table. The sample has around 95,000 clones on record, around 88% of them singletons. The ten largest clones take up about 4.6% of the sample.

What the authors observed across the whole study: The quantity of clinical and demographic metadata differed by source and by participant and was supplied without curation.

As for this clone: The antigen this receptor binds is unknown. Per-base qualities were not stored, and no clone one base away is much larger.

Collaborating institutions collected whole blood in K2EDTA tubes following their own protocols. Collaborator samples were shipped for TCRbeta analysis as frozen whole blood, isolated PBMCs, or DNA extracted from either sample type. Including cysteine and phenylalanine, the CDR3 has 17 amino acids. This entry keeps only the CDR3 DNA: 51 bases, framed from base 1. Based on the germline V gene, the CDR1 and CDR2 sequences are SGDLS and YYNGEE. V and J are trimmed by 0 bases and 7 bases, and the gene matches miss 9 bases of the junction. The sequence was collected from a human donor in a cohort sampled during active COVID-19. This chain is built from TRBV9 and TRBJ2-5; TRBD2 lines up with 13 middle nucleotides. Source material: peripheral blood. In nucleotides, the sequence is TGTGCCAGCAGCGTAGGACTAGCGGGAGGACAAGAAGGGACCCAGTACTTC. It translates to CASSVGLAGGQEGTQYF.